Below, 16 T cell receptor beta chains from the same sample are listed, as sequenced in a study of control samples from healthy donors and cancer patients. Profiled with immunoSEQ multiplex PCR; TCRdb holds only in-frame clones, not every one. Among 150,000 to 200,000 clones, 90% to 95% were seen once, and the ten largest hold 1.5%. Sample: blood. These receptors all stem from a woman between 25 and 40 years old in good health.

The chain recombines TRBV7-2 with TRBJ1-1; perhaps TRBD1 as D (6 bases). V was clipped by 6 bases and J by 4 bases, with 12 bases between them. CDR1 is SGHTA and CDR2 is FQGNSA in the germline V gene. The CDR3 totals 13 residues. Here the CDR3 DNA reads TGTGCCAGCAGACAGGGAGTGAGCACTGAAGCTTTCTTT. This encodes CASRQGVSTEAFF. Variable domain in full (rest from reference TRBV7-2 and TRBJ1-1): GAGVSQSPSNKVTEKGKDVELRCDPISGHTALYWYRQSLGQGLEFLIYFQGNSAPDKSGLPSDRFSAERTGGSVSTLTIQRTQQEDSAVYLCASRQGVSTEAFFGQGTRLTVV.

CDR3 region: CSVARLAGPNTGELFF. CDR3 nucleotide sequence: TGCAGCGTTGCGCGACTAGCGGGGCCGAACACCGGGGAGCTGTTTTTT. The chain carries TRBV29-1 and TRBJ2-2; 11 nucleotides line up with TRBD2. The junction had 4 bases not matched to a gene; V was cut back by 4 bases and J by 0 bases. This CDR3 has 16 amino acids. Germline-derived CDR1 and CDR2 are SQVTM and ANQGSEA.

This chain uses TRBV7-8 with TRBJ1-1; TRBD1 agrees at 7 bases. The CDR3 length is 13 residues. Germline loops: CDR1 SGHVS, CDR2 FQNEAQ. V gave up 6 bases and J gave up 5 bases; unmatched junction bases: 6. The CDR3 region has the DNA TGTGCCAGCAGAGAACAGGGGTGGACTGAAGCTTTCTTT. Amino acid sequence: CASREQGWTEAFF.

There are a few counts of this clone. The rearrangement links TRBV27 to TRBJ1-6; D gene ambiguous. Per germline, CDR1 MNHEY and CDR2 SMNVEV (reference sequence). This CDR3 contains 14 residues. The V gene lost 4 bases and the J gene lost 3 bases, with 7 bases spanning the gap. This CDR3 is CASSSEYYNSPLHF. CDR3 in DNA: TGTGCCAGCAGTTCAGAGTACTATAATTCACCCCTCCACTTT.

The CDR3 DNA sequence: TGTGCCAGCAGCTTAGAGGGGCTAGCGGGAGACAATGAGCAGTTCTTC. Protein product: CASSLEGLAGDNEQFF. The V and J genes are TRBV11-3 and TRBJ2-1; 10 bases agree with TRBD2. V trimming: 0 bases; J trimming: 5 bases; junction bases outside the gene matches: 4. The CDR3 extends over 16 amino acids. Looked up from germline, CDR1 is SGHNT and CDR2 is YENEEA.

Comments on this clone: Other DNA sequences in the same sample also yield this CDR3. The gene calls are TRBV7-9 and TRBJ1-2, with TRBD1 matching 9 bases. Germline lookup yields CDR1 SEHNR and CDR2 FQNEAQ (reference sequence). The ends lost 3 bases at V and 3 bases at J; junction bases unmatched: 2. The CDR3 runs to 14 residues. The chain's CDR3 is CASSLGQGHYGYTF. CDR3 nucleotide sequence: TGTGCCAGCAGCTTGGGACAGGGTCACTATGGCTACACCTTC.

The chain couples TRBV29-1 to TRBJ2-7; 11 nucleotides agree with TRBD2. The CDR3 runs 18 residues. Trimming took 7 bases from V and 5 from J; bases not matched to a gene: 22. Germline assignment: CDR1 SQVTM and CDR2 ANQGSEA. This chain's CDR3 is CSALTGARIAGGPHEQYF. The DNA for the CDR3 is TGCAGCGCCCTGACAGGGGCCCGCATAGCGGGAGGGCCACACGAGCAGTACTTC.

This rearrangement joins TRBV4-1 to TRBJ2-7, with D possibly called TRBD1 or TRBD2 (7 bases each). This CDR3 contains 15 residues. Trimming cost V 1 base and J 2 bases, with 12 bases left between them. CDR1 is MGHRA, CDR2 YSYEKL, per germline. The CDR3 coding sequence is TGCGCCAGCAGCCAAGGGGGAGGGGGCCCCTACGAGCAGTACTTC. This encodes CASSQGGGGPYEQYF.

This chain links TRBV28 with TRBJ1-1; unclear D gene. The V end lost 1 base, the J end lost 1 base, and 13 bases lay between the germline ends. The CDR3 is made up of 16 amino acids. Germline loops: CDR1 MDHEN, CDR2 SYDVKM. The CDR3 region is CASSLLVIAGNTEAFF. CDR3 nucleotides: TGTGCCAGCAGTTTATTGGTTATAGCGGGGAACACTGAAGCTTTCTTT.

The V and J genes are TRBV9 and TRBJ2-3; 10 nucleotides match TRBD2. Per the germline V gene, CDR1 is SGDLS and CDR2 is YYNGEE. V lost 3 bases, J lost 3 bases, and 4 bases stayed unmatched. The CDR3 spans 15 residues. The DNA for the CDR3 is TGTGCCAGCAGCGCCCCGGGACTAGCGACAGATACGCAGTATTTT. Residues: CASSAPGLATDTQYF.

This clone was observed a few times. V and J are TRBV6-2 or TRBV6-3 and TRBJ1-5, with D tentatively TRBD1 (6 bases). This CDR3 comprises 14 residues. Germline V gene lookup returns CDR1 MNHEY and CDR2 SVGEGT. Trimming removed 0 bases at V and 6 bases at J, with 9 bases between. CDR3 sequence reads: CASSYSEGVQPQHF. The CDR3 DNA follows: TGTGCCAGCAGTTACTCTGAGGGGGTTCAGCCCCAGCATTTT.

The CDR3 bases are TGTGCCAGCAGTTTAATTTCGGGATTTAGCAATCAGCCCCAGCATTTT. Protein: CASSLISGFSNQPQHF. The gene calls are TRBV28 and TRBJ1-5, with D hard to call. Trimming shortened V by 2 bases and J by 0 bases, and 11 bases separated the two germline ends. The CDR3 totals 16 residues. Germline V lookup: CDR1 MDHEN, CDR2 SYDVKM.

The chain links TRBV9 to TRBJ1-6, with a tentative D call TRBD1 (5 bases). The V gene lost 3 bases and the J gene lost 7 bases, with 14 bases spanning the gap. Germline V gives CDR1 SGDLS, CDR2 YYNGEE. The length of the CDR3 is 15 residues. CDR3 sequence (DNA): TGTGCCAGCAGCGCATCCGGGACGGTAAATTCACCCCTCCACTTT. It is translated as CASSASGTVNSPLHF. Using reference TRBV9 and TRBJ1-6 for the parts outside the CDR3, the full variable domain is DSGVTQTPKHLITATGQRVTLRCSPRSGDLSVYWYQQSLDQGLQFLIQYYNGEERAKGNILERFSAQQFPDLHSELNLSSLELGDSALYFCASSASGTVNSPLHFGNGTRLTVT.

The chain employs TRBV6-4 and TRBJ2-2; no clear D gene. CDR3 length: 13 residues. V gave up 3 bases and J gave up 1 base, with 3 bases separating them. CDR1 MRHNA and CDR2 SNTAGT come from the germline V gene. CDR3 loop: CASSEGNTGELFF. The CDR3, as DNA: TGTGCCAGCAGTGAGGGGAACACCGGGGAGCTGTTTTTT.

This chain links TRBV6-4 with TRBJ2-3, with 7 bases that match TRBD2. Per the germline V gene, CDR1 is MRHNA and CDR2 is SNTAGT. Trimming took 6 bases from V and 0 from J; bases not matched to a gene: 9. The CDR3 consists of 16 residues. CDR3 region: CASSQGLGDSTDTQYF. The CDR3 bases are TGTGCCAGCAGCCAAGGACTAGGCGATAGCACAGATACGCAGTATTTT.

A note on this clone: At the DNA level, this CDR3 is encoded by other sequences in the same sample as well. The CDR3: CASSDRVTEAFF. Written as DNA, the CDR3 is TGTGCCAGCAGTGACAGGGTGACTGAAGCTTTCTTT. This chain uses TRBV6-1 with TRBJ1-1; maybe TRBD1 (5 bases). V lost 3 bases and J lost 5, with 7 bases in between. The germline V gene encodes CDR1 MNHNS and CDR2 SASEGT. The CDR3 has 12 amino acids.